Shown below are 3 T cell receptor beta chains from a single sample sequenced in a study of blood T cell repertoires in COVID-19. Produced via immunoSEQ multiplex PCR; TCRdb's table is partial and in-frame only. The repertoire holds hundreds of thousands of clones, more than 75% seen once, with 3% to 4% in the top ten. Sequencing was carried out using PBMCs or T cells enriched from blood (not recorded which). The receptors were gathered from a woman aged 40 to 50 with acute COVID-19.

This chain links TRBV18 with TRBJ2-2; 7 nucleotides match TRBD2. The CDR3 runs to 18 residues. Per the germline V gene, CDR1 is KGHSH and CDR2 is LQKENI. Losses at the gene ends were 3 bases for V and 3 bases for J; bases not matched to a gene: 13. CDR3 residues: CASSPFQRDIWDTGELFF. The DNA for the CDR3 is TGTGCCAGCTCACCGTTTCAGCGGGATATTTGGGACACCGGGGAGCTGTTTTTT.

The J gene is TRBJ1-2, the V gene TRBV6-5; 9 bases fit TRBD1. CDR3 length: 14 residues. The germline V gene encodes CDR1 MNHEY and CDR2 SVGAGI. V trimming: 6 bases; J trimming: 4 bases; junction bases outside the gene matches: 6. The CDR3 DNA follows: TGTGCCAGCAGCCCACAGGGGGCGGGCTATGGCTACACCTTC. Encoded protein: CASSPQGAGYGYTF.

The gene calls are TRBV29-1 and TRBJ2-7, with D perhaps matching TRBD1 (8 bases). This CDR3 region has 13 residues. The V gene's germline CDR1 is SQVTM and CDR2 ANQGSEA. With 7 bases removed from V and 4 bases from J, the gap between germline ends came to 17 bases. CDR3 in amino acids: CSGKTGEGYEQYF. The CDR3 nucleotides read TGCAGCGGGAAGACAGGGGAGGGATACGAGCAGTACTTC.